The 15 T cell receptor beta chains presented below share a single source sample, sequenced in a study of shared clonotypes between healthy human individuals. Libraries were prepared by immunoSEQ multiplex PCR; TCRdb keeps only in-frame clonotypes and omits some of them. This table holds millions of clones, 90% to 95% found once. Sequenced material: naive CD4+ T cells from PBMCs. Subset described: CD45RA+ positively selected. The receptors derive from a man aged 18 to 30 in good health. Some clones in this sample may be carry-over from other donors' samples.

The rearrangement links TRBV7-2 to TRBJ2-1; 7 bases line up with TRBD2. This CDR3 spans 15 amino acids. After removal of 3 bases from V and 4 bases from J, the junction contained 6 bases not matched to a gene. The germline CDR1 and CDR2 sequences are SGHTA and FQGNSA. In DNA form, the CDR3 reads TGTGCCAGCAGCTTCCGGCCTAGCGGATACAATGAGCAGTTCTTC. It translates to CASSFRPSGYNEQFF.

The V and J genes are TRBV28 and TRBJ2-1, with 12 bases matching TRBD2. The germline gives CDR1 MDHEN, CDR2 SYDVKM. CDR3 length: 16 residues. The J segment lost 6 bases and the V segment lost 6 bases, leaving 9 bases of the junction unmatched. DNA for the CDR3: TGTGCCAGCAGCCCAACCGGACTAGCGGGACGCAATGAGCAGTTCTTC. Protein: CASSPTGLAGRNEQFF.

This clone came up once. CDR3 sequence reads: CASSQTGGVLTNEQFF. The CDR3 DNA is TGTGCCAGCAGCCAAACGGGTGGTGTGCTAACCAATGAGCAGTTCTTC. J is TRBJ2-1 and V is TRBV28; D not resolved. Germline CDR1 is MDHEN and CDR2 is SYDVKM. This CDR3 comprises 16 residues. V was cut by 6 bases and J by 6 bases, with 21 bases left in between.

To note about this clone: At the DNA level, this CDR3 is encoded by other sequences in the same sample as well. The V call is TRBV5-1, the J call TRBJ2-1; D possibly corresponds to TRBD2 (5 bases). Germline V lookup: CDR1 SGHRS, CDR2 YFSETQ. The V end lost 4 bases, the J end lost 3 bases, and 14 bases lay between the germline ends. CDR3 length: 15 residues. CDR3 nucleotides: TGCGCCAGCAGCCCAAGCGGTTCTGACTACAATGAGCAGTTCTTC. Translation: CASSPSGSDYNEQFF. The full variable domain, rest sourced from reference TRBV5-1 and TRBJ2-1, is KAGVTQTPRYLIKTRGQQVTLSCSPISGHRSVSWYQQTPGQGLQFLFEYFSETQRNKGNFPGRFSGRQFSNSRSEMNVSTLELGDSALYLCASSPSGSDYNEQFFGPGTRLTVL.

About this clone: The sample holds other DNA sequences that translate to the same CDR3. The chain uses TRBV7-2 and TRBJ2-7, with no clear D. This CDR3 region has 10 residues. Trimming stripped 11 bases from V and 3 bases from J, with 8 bases between. CDR1 is SGHTA and CDR2 is FQGNSA in the germline V gene. The CDR3, as DNA: TGTGCCTCTGGGGACTACGAGCAGTACTTC. Translated: CASGDYEQYF. The whole variable domain, remainder taken from reference TRBV7-2 and TRBJ2-7, is GAGVSQSPSNKVTEKGKDVELRCDPISGHTALYWYRQSLGQGLEFLIYFQGNSAPDKSGLPSDRFSAERTGGSVSTLTIQRTQQEDSAVYLCASGDYEQYFGPGTRLTVT.

The gene calls are TRBV23-1 and TRBJ1-5; possibly TRBD1 for D (6 bases). TRBV23-1 is noted as an ORF with a role that remains uncertain. The CDR3 has 15 residues. V was clipped by 0 bases and J by 4 bases, with 10 bases between them. CDR3 loop: CASSQSSQGNQPQHF. The CDR3 bases are TGCGCCAGCAGTCAATCAAGCCAGGGGAATCAGCCCCAGCATTTT.

The chain carries TRBV5-1 and TRBJ2-1; 8 bases agree with TRBD1. This CDR3 spans 13 amino acids. The junction had 4 bases not matched to a gene; V was cut back by 4 bases and J by 7 bases. Germline CDR1 and CDR2: SGHRS and YFSETQ. The CDR3 sequence: CASSRTGKNEQFF. The CDR3 nucleotides read TGCGCCAGCAGCAGGACAGGGAAGAATGAGCAGTTCTTC.

The rearrangement joins TRBV18 to TRBJ2-7; TRBD1 matches at 7 bases. Trimming at V came to 0 bases and at J to 0 bases, leaving 5 bases not matched to a gene. The CDR3 loop spans 16 amino acids. Germline assignment: CDR1 KGHSH and CDR2 LQKENI. CDR3 DNA sequence: TGTGCCAGCTCACCACCAACAGGGGCCTCCTCCTACGAGCAGTACTTC. Its protein product is CASSPPTGASSYEQYF.

The chain links TRBV6-1 to TRBJ2-3; a possible D gene is TRBD1 (5 bases). The CDR3 runs 12 residues. CDR1 and CDR2 from the germline V gene are MNHNS and SASEGT. The V end lost 10 bases, the J end lost 0 bases, and 8 bases lay between the germline ends. Here the CDR3 reads CATDSSTDTQYF. CDR3 bases: TGTGCCACCGACAGTAGCACAGATACGCAGTATTTT.

J is TRBJ2-3 and V is TRBV29-1, with D possibly TRBD1 on 6 matching bases. V was clipped by 4 bases and J by 2 bases, with 13 bases between them. This CDR3 comprises 14 residues. Germline V gene sequence: CDR1 SQVTM, CDR2 ANQGSEA. CDR3 region: CSVASDRTTDTQYF. The CDR3 region has the DNA TGCAGCGTTGCCTCGGACAGAACCACAGATACGCAGTATTTT.

For this clone: Other DNA variants within this sample encode the same CDR3. The chain has TRBV18 and TRBJ2-2; TRBD1 or TRBD2 may be the D gene (5 bases each). The CDR3 has 13 residues. V lost 3 bases, J lost 4 bases, and 6 bases lay in between. Germline assignment: CDR1 KGHSH and CDR2 LQKENI. CDR3 in DNA: TGTGCCAGCTCACCCGGGGCCACCGGGGAGCTGTTTTTT. Translating gives CASSPGATGELFF. The full variable domain, with the rest looked up from reference TRBV18 and TRBJ2-2, is NAGVMQNPRHLVRRRGQEARLRCSPMKGHSHVYWYRQLPEEGLKFMVYLQKENIIDESGMPKERFSAEFPKEGPSILRIQQVVRGDSAAYFCASSPGATGELFFGEGSRLTVL.

The chain joins TRBV7-2 to TRBJ2-7, with a tentative D call TRBD2 (5 bases). CDR3 length equals 15 residues. The germline V and J ends were trimmed by 1 base and 0 bases, with 10 bases remaining between them. CDR1 is SGHTA, CDR2 FQGNSA, per germline. Here the CDR3 reads CASSLDADSSYEQYF. Written as DNA, the CDR3 is TGTGCCAGCAGCTTAGACGCGGACTCCTCCTACGAGCAGTACTTC.

The chain uses TRBV11-2 and TRBJ1-1; TRBD1 might be the D (5 bases). V was trimmed by 5 bases and J by 5 bases, leaving 12 bases between them. The germline CDR1 and CDR2 sequences are SGHAT and FQNNGV. CDR3 length: 13 amino acids. CDR3 protein: CASSLRGATEAFF. The CDR3, as DNA: TGTGCCAGCAGCCTCCGGGGCGCTACTGAAGCTTTCTTT. The variable domain in full, with the rest retrieved from reference TRBV11-2 and TRBJ1-1, is EAGVAQSPRYKIIEKRQSVAFWCNPISGHATLYWYQQILGQGPKLLIQFQNNGVVDDSQLPKDRFSAERLKGVDSTLKIQPAKLEDSAVYLCASSLRGATEAFFGQGTRLTVV.

V usage is TRBV5-4 and J usage is TRBJ1-4, with 9 bases fitting TRBD1. This CDR3 spans 17 amino acids. The V gene's germline CDR1 is SGHNT and CDR2 YYREEE (reference sequence). J was trimmed by 4 bases and V by 4 bases; bases with no gene match: 11. The CDR3 DNA reads TGTGCCAGCAGCGCGGGACAGGGAGGGCCCAATAATGAAAAACTGTTTTTT. Translation gives CASSAGQGGPNNEKLFF.

Points on this clone: Other DNA sequences in this sample translate to the same CDR3. This rearrangement joins TRBV7-2 to TRBJ1-1; 8 bases are a match to TRBD1. CDR1 is SGHTA, CDR2 FQGNSA, per germline. The CDR3 loop spans 14 amino acids. Trimming at V came to 4 bases and at J to 2 bases, leaving 3 bases not matched to a gene. The CDR3 is CASSSDRVNTEAFF. CDR3 coding DNA: TGTGCCAGCAGCTCGGACAGGGTAAACACTGAAGCTTTCTTT.